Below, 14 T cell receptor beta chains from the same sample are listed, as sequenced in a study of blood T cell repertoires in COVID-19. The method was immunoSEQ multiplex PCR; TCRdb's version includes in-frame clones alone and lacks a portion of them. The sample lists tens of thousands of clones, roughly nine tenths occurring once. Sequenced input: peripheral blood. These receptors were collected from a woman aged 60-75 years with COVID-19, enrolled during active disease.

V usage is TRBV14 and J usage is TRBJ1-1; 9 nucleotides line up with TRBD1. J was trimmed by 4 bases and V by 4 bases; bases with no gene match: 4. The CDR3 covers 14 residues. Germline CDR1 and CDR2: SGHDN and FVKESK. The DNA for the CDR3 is TGTGCCAGCAGCCCCGGGACAGGGATCACTGAAGCTTTCTTT. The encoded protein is CASSPGTGITEAFF.

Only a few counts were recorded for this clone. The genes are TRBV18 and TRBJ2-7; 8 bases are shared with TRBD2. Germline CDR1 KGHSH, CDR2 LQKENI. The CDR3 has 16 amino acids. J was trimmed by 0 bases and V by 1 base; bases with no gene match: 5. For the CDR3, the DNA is TGTGCCAGCTCACCACTTATAGCGGGGACCTCCTACGAGCAGTACTTC. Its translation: CASSPLIAGTSYEQYF. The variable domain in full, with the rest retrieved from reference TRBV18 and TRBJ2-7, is NAGVMQNPRHLVRRRGQEARLRCSPMKGHSHVYWYRQLPEEGLKFMVYLQKENIIDESGMPKERFSAEFPKEGPSILRIQQVVRGDSAAYFCASSPLIAGTSYEQYFGPGTRLTVT.

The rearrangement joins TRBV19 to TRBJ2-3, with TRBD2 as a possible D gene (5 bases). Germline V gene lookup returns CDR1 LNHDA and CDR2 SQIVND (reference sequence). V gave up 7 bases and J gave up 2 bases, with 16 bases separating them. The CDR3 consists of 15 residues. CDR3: CASTPDSFYTDTQYF. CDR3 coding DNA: TGTGCCAGTACCCCGGACTCTTTCTACACAGATACGCAGTATTTT.

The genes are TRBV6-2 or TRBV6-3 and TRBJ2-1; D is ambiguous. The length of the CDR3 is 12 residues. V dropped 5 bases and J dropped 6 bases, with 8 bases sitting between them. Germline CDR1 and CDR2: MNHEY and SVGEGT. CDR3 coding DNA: TGTGCCAGCAGTGTGCGAATCAATGAGCAGTTCTTC. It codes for CASSVRINEQFF.

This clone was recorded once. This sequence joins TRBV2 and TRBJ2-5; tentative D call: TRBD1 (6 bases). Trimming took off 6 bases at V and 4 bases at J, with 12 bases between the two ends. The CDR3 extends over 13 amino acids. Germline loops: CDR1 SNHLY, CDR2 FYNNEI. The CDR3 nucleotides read TGTGCCAGCAGGGTAGGGGGTGGAGAGACCCAGTACTTC. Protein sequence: CASRVGGGETQYF.

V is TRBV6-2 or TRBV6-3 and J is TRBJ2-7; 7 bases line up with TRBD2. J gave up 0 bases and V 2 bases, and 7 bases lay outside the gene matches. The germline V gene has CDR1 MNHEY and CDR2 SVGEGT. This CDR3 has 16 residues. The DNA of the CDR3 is TGTGCCAGCAGTTACGAGGGACTACCACTCTCCTACGAGCAGTACTTC. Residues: CASSYEGLPLSYEQYF.

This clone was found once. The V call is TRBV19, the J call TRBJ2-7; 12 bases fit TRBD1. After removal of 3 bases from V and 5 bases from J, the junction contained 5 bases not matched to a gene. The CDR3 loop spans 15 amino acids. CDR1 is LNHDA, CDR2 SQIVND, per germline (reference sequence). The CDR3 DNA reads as TGTGCCAGTAGTATCCTGGGACAGGGGGCGAACGAGCAGTACTTC. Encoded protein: CASSILGQGANEQYF.

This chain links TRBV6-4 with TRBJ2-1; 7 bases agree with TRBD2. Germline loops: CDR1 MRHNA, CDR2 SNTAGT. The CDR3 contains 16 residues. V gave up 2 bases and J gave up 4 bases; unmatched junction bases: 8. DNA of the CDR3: TGTGCCAGCAGTGACGGGGGGGACGGGATATACAATGAGCAGTTCTTC. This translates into CASSDGGDGIYNEQFF.

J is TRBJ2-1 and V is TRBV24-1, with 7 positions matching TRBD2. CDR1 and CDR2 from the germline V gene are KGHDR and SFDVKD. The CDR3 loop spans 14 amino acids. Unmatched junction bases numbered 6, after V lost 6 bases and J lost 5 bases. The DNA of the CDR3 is TGTGCCACCAGTCCAGCGGGGCCAGACAATGAGCAGTTCTTC. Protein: CATSPAGPDNEQFF.

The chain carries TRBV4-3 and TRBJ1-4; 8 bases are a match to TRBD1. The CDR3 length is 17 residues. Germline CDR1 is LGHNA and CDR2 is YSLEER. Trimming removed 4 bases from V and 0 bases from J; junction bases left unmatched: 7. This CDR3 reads CASSPGQGGATNEKLFF. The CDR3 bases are TGCGCCAGCAGCCCTGGACAGGGAGGGGCAACTAATGAAAAACTGTTTTTT.

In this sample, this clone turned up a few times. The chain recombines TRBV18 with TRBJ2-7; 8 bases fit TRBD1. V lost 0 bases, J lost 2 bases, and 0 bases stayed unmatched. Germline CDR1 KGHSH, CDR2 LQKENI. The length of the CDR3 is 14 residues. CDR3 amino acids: CASSPPDRAYEQYF. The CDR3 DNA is TGTGCCAGCTCACCACCGGACAGGGCCTACGAGCAGTACTTC.

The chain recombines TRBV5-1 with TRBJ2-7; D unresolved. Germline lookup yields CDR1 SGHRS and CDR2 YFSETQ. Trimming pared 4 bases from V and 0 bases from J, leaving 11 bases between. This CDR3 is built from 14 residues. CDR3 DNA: TGCGCCAGCAGCCGCTACAGCAGCTCCTACGAGCAGTACTTC. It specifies CASSRYSSSYEQYF.

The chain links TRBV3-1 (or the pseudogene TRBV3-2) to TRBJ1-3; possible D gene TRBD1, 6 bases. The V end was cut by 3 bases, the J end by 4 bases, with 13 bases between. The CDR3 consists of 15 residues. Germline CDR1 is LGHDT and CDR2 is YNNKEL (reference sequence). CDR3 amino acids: CASSQARQGGNTIYF. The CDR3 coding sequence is TGTGCCAGCAGCCAGGCCCGGCAGGGGGGAAACACCATATATTTT.

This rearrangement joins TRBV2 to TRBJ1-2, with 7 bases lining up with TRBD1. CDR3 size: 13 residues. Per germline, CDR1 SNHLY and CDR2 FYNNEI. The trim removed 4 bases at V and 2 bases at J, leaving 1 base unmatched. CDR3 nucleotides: TGTGCCAGCAGTGTACAGGGGAACTATGGCTACACCTTC. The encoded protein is CASSVQGNYGYTF.